Listed here is a single TCR beta chain. These data belong to a study of T cell changes during pregnancy in multiple sclerosis. V dropped 6 bases and J dropped 3; count of bases not matched to a gene: 6. CDR1 LNHDA and CDR2 SQIVND come from the germline V gene (reference sequence). This CDR3 contains 15 residues. Produced via immunoSEQ multiplex PCR; TCRdb's table is partial and in-frame only. Altogether tens of thousands of clones are present, 94% being singletons, with the ten largest covering around 0.5%. J is TRBJ1-5 and V is TRBV19; 9 positions match TRBD1. The sample was CD4+ T cells from peripheral blood mononuclear cells, taken in the first trimester of pregnancy. The source is a female donor with multiple sclerosis, enrolled in a pregnancy study. CDR3 in amino acids: CASRRDRVNNQPQHF. In DNA, the CDR3 is TGTGCCAGTAGGAGGGACAGGGTGAACAATCAGCCCCAGCATTTT. The variable domain in full, completed from reference TRBV19 and TRBJ1-5, reads DGGITQSPKYLFRKEGQNVTLSCEQNLNHDAMYWYRQDPGQGLRLIYYSQIVNDFQKGDIAEGYSVSREKKESFPLTVTSAQKNPTAFYLCASRRDRVNNQPQHFGDGTRLSIL.